This T cell receptor beta chain stems from a study of blood T cell dynamics during melanoma immunotherapy. The data were produced by immunoSEQ multiplex PCR, yet TCRdb's version contains in-frame clones alone and is incomplete. The sample consists of some 4,000 clones, about 88% of them appearing once. Time point: week 3, after first cycle of checkpoint inhibitor. One draw preceded checkpoint blockade; another followed its first cycle at week 3. The germline V gene encodes CDR1 ENHRY and CDR2 SYGVKD. J was trimmed by 5 bases and V by 2 bases; bases with no gene match: 24. The CDR3 consists of 20 residues.

Sequences were derived from blood, sampled from a patient treated with checkpoint blockade. This clonotype was sampled from a human donor with melanoma. The chain employs TRBV10-3 and TRBJ2-7, with TRBD1 identical over 7 bases. CDR3 sequence: CAISEPDLGRTGVDKDEQYF. For the CDR3, the DNA is TGTGCCATCAGTGAGCCAGACCTTGGTAGAACAGGGGTCGACAAGGACGAGCAGTACTTC.